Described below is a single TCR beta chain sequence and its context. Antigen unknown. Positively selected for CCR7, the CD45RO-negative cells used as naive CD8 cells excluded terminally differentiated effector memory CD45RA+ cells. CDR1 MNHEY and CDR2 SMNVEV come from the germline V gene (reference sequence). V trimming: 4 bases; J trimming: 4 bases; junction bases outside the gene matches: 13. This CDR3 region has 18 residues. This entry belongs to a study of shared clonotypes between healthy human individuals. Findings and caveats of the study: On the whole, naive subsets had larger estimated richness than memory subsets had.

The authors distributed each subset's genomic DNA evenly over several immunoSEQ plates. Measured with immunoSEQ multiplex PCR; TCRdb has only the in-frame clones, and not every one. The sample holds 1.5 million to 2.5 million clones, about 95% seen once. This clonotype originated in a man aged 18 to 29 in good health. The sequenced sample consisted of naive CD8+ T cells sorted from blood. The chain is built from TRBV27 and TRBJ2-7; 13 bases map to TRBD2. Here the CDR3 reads CASSSRGEAGLAGYEQYF. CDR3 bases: TGTGCCAGCAGTTCCCGAGGTGAGGCGGGACTAGCGGGGTACGAGCAGTACTTC.